A single sample gave rise to the 21 T cell receptor beta chains below, sequenced in a study of ipilimumab plus nivolumab after autologous stem cell transplantation (TCRdb year 2021). The library was produced with the immunoSEQ multiplex PCR assay. TCRdb took this table from immuneACCESS and kept in-frame rearrangements with V and J called. Such tables lack part of the clones; where checked against another copy, unresolved V genes explain under half of the gap, and the rest is unexplained. The table for this sample lists over 10,000 clones; 69% of them were counted only once. The leading ten clones occupy 25% to 35% of the sample. Material: PBMCs, obtained in a trial of ipilimumab plus nivolumab as post-transplant consolidation. The receptor source for this set is a male donor with diffuse large B-cell lymphoma.

This chain joins TRBV28 and TRBJ1-2; 8 bases map to TRBD1. This CDR3 spans 12 amino acids. The ends lost 8 bases at V and 4 bases at J; junction bases unmatched: 3. Germline V lookup: CDR1 MDHEN, CDR2 SYDVKM. In DNA form, the CDR3 reads TGTGCCAGCCAGGACAGGGTCTATGGCTACACCTTC. Its translation is CASQDRVYGYTF.

This clone was seen only a few times. The chain recombines TRBV2 with TRBJ2-7, with D hard to call. Per germline, CDR1 SNHLY and CDR2 FYNNEI. The CDR3 runs to 13 residues. Trimming cost V 1 base and J 2 bases, with 6 bases left between them. The CDR3 DNA is TGTGCCAGCAGTGAAGGTCACGCCTACGAGCAGTACTTC. Translation gives CASSEGHAYEQYF.

This clone has just a few counts. The chain carries TRBV30 and TRBJ1-1; D is unresolved. V was shortened by 4 bases and J by 0 bases, with 3 bases between the two germline ends. The V gene's germline CDR1 is GTSNPN and CDR2 SVGIG (reference sequence). The length of the CDR3 is 11 residues. CDR3 sequence (DNA): TGTGCCTGGATCGTGAACACTGAAGCTTTCTTT. It translates to CAWIVNTEAFF.

The genes are TRBV19 and TRBJ1-5; D remains ambiguous. The V gene lost 5 bases and the J gene lost 3 bases, with 8 bases spanning the gap. Germline V gives CDR1 LNHDA, CDR2 SQIVND (reference sequence). This CDR3 comprises 13 residues. CDR3 bases: TGTGCCAGTAGTTCTGGGCCCAATCAGCCCCAGCATTTT. Protein: CASSSGPNQPQHF. Based on the CDR3 plus reference TRBV19 and TRBJ1-5, the full variable domain is DGGITQSPKYLFRKEGQNVTLSCEQNLNHDAMYWYRQDPGQGLRLIYYSQIVNDFQKGDIAEGYSVSREKKESFPLTVTSAQKNPTAFYLCASSSGPNQPQHFGDGTRLSIL.

V usage is TRBV29-1 and J usage is TRBJ2-1, with unresolved D. The CDR3 runs 11 residues. From germline, CDR1 is SQVTM and CDR2 ANQGSEA. V was shortened by 4 bases and J by 9 bases, with 10 bases between the two germline ends. This chain's CDR3 is CSVGGSAEQFF. The CDR3 coding sequence is TGCAGCGTTGGAGGTAGTGCTGAGCAGTTCTTC.

This clone was detected only a few times. V is TRBV9 and J is TRBJ1-2; D is ambiguous. The CDR3 contains 13 residues. V lost 0 bases, J lost 7 bases, and 10 bases lay in between. Looked up from germline, CDR1 is SGDLS and CDR2 is YYNGEE. The CDR3 here is CASSVERGTGYTF. CDR3 sequence (DNA): TGTGCCAGCAGCGTAGAGCGGGGTACTGGCTACACCTTC.

By its share, this clone is medium-sized. V is TRBV27 and J is TRBJ1-2; possible D gene TRBD1, 6 bases. This CDR3 is 14 amino acids long. The germline gives CDR1 MNHEY, CDR2 SMNVEV (reference sequence). V lost 5 bases and J lost 2, with 12 bases in between. CDR3: CASSVQGGNYGYTF. CDR3 nucleotides: TGTGCCAGCAGTGTACAGGGTGGGAACTATGGCTACACCTTC.

This sequence joins TRBV2 and TRBJ2-5; 9 positions match TRBD1. TRBJ2-7 matches the DNA end more closely, so the J call is doubtful. The germline V gene encodes CDR1 SNHLY and CDR2 FYNNEI. The CDR3 sequence is 14 residues long. The CDR3 sequence is CASSAGTGSYEQYF. The CDR3 bases are TGTGCCAGCAGCGCCGGGACAGGGTCTTACGAGCAGTACTTC.

This sequence joins TRBV4-3 and TRBJ2-5; 9 bases match TRBD1. The CDR3 runs 15 residues. Germline CDR1 LGHNA, CDR2 YSLEER. V lost 4 bases, J lost 11 bases, and 14 bases stayed unmatched. The CDR3 region is CASSPTRDRAQEQYF. Here the CDR3 DNA reads TGCGCCAGCAGCCCGACCCGGGACAGGGCGCAAGAGCAGTACTTC.

This clone was seen a single time. The chain joins TRBV5-1 to TRBJ2-3; D perhaps matches TRBD1 (6 bases). The V end was cut by 2 bases, the J end by 6 bases, with 19 bases between. CDR1 and CDR2 (germline): SGHRS, YFSETQ. The CDR3 runs to 16 residues. CDR3 nucleotides: TGCGCCAGCAGCTTTCGATCAGGGGAGATAGGCGATACGCAGTATTTT. Amino acid sequence: CASSFRSGEIGDTQYF.

The genes are TRBV18 and TRBJ1-3; D unresolved. The V and J ends lost 2 bases and 3 bases respectively, with 11 bases between them. The germline V gene has CDR1 KGHSH and CDR2 LQKENI. CDR3 length equals 15 residues. In DNA form, the CDR3 reads TGTGCCAGCTCACCAAATCGCACAGTTGGAAACACCATATATTTT. Protein product: CASSPNRTVGNTIYF.

This chain links TRBV25-1 with TRBJ2-3, with D possibly matching TRBD2 (6 bases). V gave up 7 bases and J gave up 4 bases, with 15 bases separating them. The germline CDR1 and CDR2 sequences are MGHDK and SYGVNS. The CDR3 has 14 amino acids. CDR3 nucleotides: TGTGCCAGCACGGAGGGAGTCCCCCCAGATACGCAGTATTTT. This translates into CASTEGVPPDTQYF.

This clone was observed a single time. The V and J genes are TRBV6-5 and TRBJ2-7; possible D gene TRBD1, 5 bases. Deletions cut 2 bases from V and 5 bases from J, with 10 bases between. The germline gives CDR1 MNHEY, CDR2 SVGAGI. The CDR3 covers 13 residues. Here the CDR3 DNA reads TGTGCCAGCAGTTACAAGACAGAGGACGAGCAGTACTTC. Amino acids: CASSYKTEDEQYF.

This clone has a handful of counts. The gene calls are TRBV5-6 and TRBJ1-2, with 8 positions matching TRBD1. The CDR3 sequence is 15 residues long. Germline trimming cut 7 bases from V and 3 bases from J; bases unmatched to any gene: 11. Germline-derived CDR1 and CDR2 are SGHDT and YYEEEE. Here the CDR3 DNA reads TGTGCCAGCTCGGCAGGGGGCCTCACCTACTATGGCTACACCTTC. It specifies CASSAGGLTYYGYTF.

The genes are TRBV6-1 and TRBJ2-1; possible D gene TRBD2, 6 bases. From germline, CDR1 is MNHNS and CDR2 SASEGT. Trimming shortened V by 4 bases and J by 0 bases, and 7 bases separated the two germline ends. CDR3 length equals 14 residues. CDR3 in DNA: TGTGCCAGCAGTGCGGACTACTCCTACAATGAGCAGTTCTTC. Protein sequence: CASSADYSYNEQFF.

V usage is TRBV7-8 and J usage is TRBJ2-7, with TRBD2 as a possible D gene (5 bases). The germline V gene encodes CDR1 SGHVS and CDR2 FQNEAQ. This CDR3 comprises 13 residues. The V end lost 1 base, the J end lost 1 base, and 5 bases lay between the germline ends. The CDR3 DNA sequence: TGTGCCAGCAGCTTAGAGCGGTCCTACGAGCAGTACTTC. Its translation: CASSLERSYEQYF.

The chain combines TRBV30 with TRBJ1-2; TRBD1 matches 9 bases. Germline-derived CDR1 and CDR2 are GTSNPN and SVGIG (reference sequence). The CDR3 is made up of 12 amino acids. V shed 7 bases and J 5 bases; nucleotides not matched to a gene: 5. The CDR3 region has the DNA TGTGCCTTCCCGGGACAGGGATATGGCTACACCTTC. It codes for CAFPGQGYGYTF.

The chain couples TRBV6-6 to TRBJ2-1; D ambiguous. V lost 4 bases, J lost 12 bases, and 16 bases lay in between. Germline V CDR1 and CDR2: MNHNY, SVGAGI (reference sequence). This CDR3 is built from 13 residues. The CDR3 DNA follows: TGTGCCAGCAGTTTAAGTCGGAGAATAGGGCAGTTCTTC. This encodes CASSLSRRIGQFF.

V and J are TRBV5-6 and TRBJ1-2, with D perhaps matching TRBD1 (5 bases). Germline V lookup: CDR1 SGHDT, CDR2 YYEEEE. This CDR3 is 15 amino acids long. With 6 bases removed from V and 6 bases from J, the gap between germline ends came to 21 bases. The CDR3: CASTTNQDWGNGYTF. The CDR3 nucleotides are TGTGCCAGCACCACAAACCAGGATTGGGGGAATGGCTACACCTTC.

The V gene is TRBV14, the J gene TRBJ2-3; D not resolved. Per germline, CDR1 SGHDN and CDR2 FVKESK. Trimming removed 1 base from V and 3 bases from J, with 14 bases in between. The CDR3 is made up of 16 amino acids. In nucleotides, the CDR3 is TGTGCCAGCAGCCAAGTCATGTTAGGCCCTACAGATACGCAGTATTTT. Amino acids: CASSQVMLGPTDTQYF.

The gene calls are TRBV11-2 and TRBJ2-2; a possible D gene is TRBD1 (6 bases). The V end was cut by 5 bases, the J end by 6 bases, with 10 bases between. Germline V gene sequence: CDR1 SGHAT, CDR2 FQNNGV. The CDR3 runs 13 residues. This chain's CDR3 is CASSPTGPGELFF. The CDR3, as DNA: TGTGCCAGCAGCCCCACAGGGCCCGGGGAGCTGTTTTTT.